This entry lists 27 T cell receptor beta chains sequenced from one sample in a study of T cell responses to AZD1222 COVID-19 vaccine. Method: immunoSEQ multiplex PCR; TCRdb's copy keeps in-frame clones and lacks some. Among some 190,000 clones listed, around nine tenths were seen once. The sample consisted of peripheral blood, taken 28 days after the second AZD1222 dose. The source of these receptors is an adult who received the AZD1222 COVID-19 vaccine.

The chain joins TRBV9 to TRBJ2-7; 8 bases fit TRBD2. Per germline, CDR1 SGDLS and CDR2 YYNGEE. CDR3 length: 16 residues. J was trimmed by 2 bases and V by 0 bases; bases with no gene match: 7. The CDR3, as DNA: TGTGCCAGCAGCGTAGACGGGACTAGAGACGCCTACGAGCAGTACTTC. Translated: CASSVDGTRDAYEQYF.

This sequence joins TRBV10-3 and TRBJ1-3, with D perhaps TRBD1 (6 bases). Trimming shortened V by 3 bases and J by 4 bases, and 19 bases separated the two germline ends. CDR1 is ENHRY, CDR2 SYGVKD, per germline. This CDR3 spans 17 amino acids. CDR3: CAISDPHVGGRGNTIYF. In nucleotides, the CDR3 is TGTGCCATCAGTGACCCTCATGTTGGGGGGCGAGGAAACACCATATATTTT.

The chain employs TRBV9 and TRBJ2-5; D gene ambiguous. V dropped 0 bases and J dropped 5 bases, with 14 bases sitting between them. Germline-derived CDR1 and CDR2 are SGDLS and YYNGEE. CDR3 length: 15 amino acids. The CDR3 is CASSVGSQDGETQYF. The CDR3 DNA follows: TGTGCCAGCAGCGTAGGGAGCCAGGACGGGGAGACCCAGTACTTC.

In nucleotides, the CDR3 is TGTGCCAGCTCACCACAGAATAGCAATCAGCCCCAGCATTTT. Protein sequence: CASSPQNSNQPQHF. This chain joins TRBV18 and TRBJ1-5; no clear D. This CDR3 comprises 14 residues. The V gene's germline CDR1 is KGHSH and CDR2 LQKENI. V was trimmed by 1 base and J by 0 bases, leaving 4 bases between them.

This clone was counted once. This chain joins TRBV5-5 and TRBJ1-3; D is unclear. The V gene's germline CDR1 is SGHKS and CDR2 YYEKEE (reference sequence). The CDR3 is 16 amino acids. The V end was cut by 2 bases, the J end by 0 bases, with 12 bases between. The DNA of the CDR3 is TGTGCCAGCAGCTTATTAGGGTTGGGCTCTGGAAACACCATATATTTT. Its translation: CASSLLGLGSGNTIYF. Using reference TRBV5-5 and TRBJ1-3 for the parts outside the CDR3, the full variable domain is DAGVTQSPTHLIKTRGQQVTLRCSPISGHKSVSWYQQVLGQGPQFIFQYYEKEERGRGNFPDRFSARQFPNYSSELNVNALLLGDSALYLCASSLLGLGSGNTIYFGEGSWLTVV.

CDR3 coding DNA: TGCGCCAGCAGCTCTCGACAGGGTAACACCGGGGAGCTGTTTTTT. This gives the protein CASSSRQGNTGELFF. The chain is built from TRBV5-1 and TRBJ2-2, with 7 bases aligning to TRBD1. Per germline, CDR1 SGHRS and CDR2 YFSETQ. The CDR3 has 15 amino acids. V shed 3 bases and J 2 bases; nucleotides not matched to a gene: 4.

This chain joins TRBV6-4 and TRBJ2-2, with D tentatively TRBD1 (6 bases). The CDR3 has 16 residues. Looked up from germline, CDR1 is MRHNA and CDR2 is SNTAGT. V was pared by 0 bases and J by 5 bases, with 13 bases between. CDR3 sequence (DNA): TGTGCCAGCAGTGACTCGAGGGCAGGGGATACCGGGGAGCTGTTTTTT. Translating it yields CASSDSRAGDTGELFF.

The chain's CDR3 is CASSQGHSNQPQHF. As DNA, the CDR3 is TGCGCCAGCAGCCAAGGACACAGTAATCAGCCCCAGCATTTT. J is TRBJ1-5 and V is TRBV23-1; tentatively, D is TRBD1 (5 bases). TRBV23-1 is treated as an ORF (open reading frame) with a function not yet certain. The germline V and J ends were trimmed by 6 bases and 4 bases, with 13 bases remaining between them. This CDR3 has 14 residues.

V usage is TRBV18 and J usage is TRBJ1-1; 7 bases fit TRBD1. With 4 bases clipped from V and 0 bases from J, the junction kept 2 bases outside the gene matches. The CDR3 totals 14 residues. Germline V gene lookup returns CDR1 KGHSH and CDR2 LQKENI. DNA for the CDR3: TGTGCCAGCTCACGGACAGGAATGAACACTGAAGCTTTCTTT. Its translation is CASSRTGMNTEAFF.

This sequence joins TRBV30 and TRBJ1-3, with D possibly TRBD1 on 6 matching bases. The CDR3 is made up of 14 amino acids. In germline, CDR1 is GTSNPN, CDR2 SVGIG (reference sequence). The germline V and J ends were trimmed by 0 bases and 2 bases, with 8 bases remaining between them. CDR3 residues: CAWSVGQPGNTIYF. Here the CDR3 DNA reads TGTGCCTGGAGTGTAGGACAGCCTGGAAACACCATATATTTT. Complete variable domain (other parts from reference TRBV30 and TRBJ1-3): SQTIHQWPATLVQPVGSPLSLECTVEGTSNPNLYWYRQAAGRGLQLLFYSVGIGQISSEVPQNLSASRPQDRQFILSSKKLLLSDSGFYLCAWSVGQPGNTIYFGEGSWLTVV.

The V call is TRBV29-1, the J call TRBJ1-3; no reliable D call. The CDR3 has 13 residues. The V end was cut by 7 bases, the J end by 0 bases, with 10 bases between. Germline V gene lookup returns CDR1 SQVTM and CDR2 ANQGSEA. CDR3 sequence: CSGRRNSGNTIYF. CDR3 bases: TGCAGCGGAAGACGCAACTCTGGAAACACCATATATTTT.

The V and J genes are TRBV11-2 and TRBJ1-4; no reliable D call. The end of the DNA aligns better with TRBJ2-2, so the J call may be wrong. The germline gives CDR1 SGHAT, CDR2 FQNNGV. CDR3 length: 12 residues. CDR3 coding DNA: TGTGCCAGCAGCTTGCCCCTCGTGGAGCTGTTTTTT. Its protein is CASSLPLVELFF.

The rearrangement uses TRBV7-9 and TRBJ1-2; D gene uncertain. Trimming took 5 bases from V and 3 from J, leaving 10 bases between them. This CDR3 region has 13 residues. Germline values: CDR1 SEHNR, CDR2 FQNEAQ (reference sequence). In DNA form, the CDR3 reads TGTGCCAGCAGCCCGACCGTACACTATGGCTACACCTTC. Translating gives CASSPTVHYGYTF.

The chain carries TRBV5-1 and TRBJ2-1; 14 bases line up with TRBD2. The CDR3 spans 16 residues. Per the germline V gene, CDR1 is SGHRS and CDR2 is YFSETQ. V lost 0 bases to trimming and J lost 8 bases; unmatched junction nucleotides: 4. The CDR3 loop reads CASSLGLAGGLDEQFF. CDR3 DNA: TGCGCCAGCAGCTTGGGACTAGCGGGGGGGTTAGATGAGCAGTTCTTC.

The genes are TRBV27 and TRBJ1-3; the D is unclear. Germline-derived CDR1 and CDR2 are MNHEY and SMNVEV (reference sequence). The CDR3 covers 14 residues. V was trimmed by 4 bases and J by 0 bases, leaving 7 bases between them. The DNA for the CDR3 is TGTGCCAGCAGTTCACTGCCCTCTGGAAACACCATATATTTT. Translating gives CASSSLPSGNTIYF.

The chain recombines TRBV19 with TRBJ2-7; TRBD1 is a possible D gene (6 bases). Germline lookup yields CDR1 LNHDA and CDR2 SQIVND (reference sequence). The V end lost 5 bases, the J end lost 3 bases, and 11 bases lay between the germline ends. The CDR3 runs 13 residues. The chain's CDR3 is CASSPKQGYEQYF. In DNA, the CDR3 is TGTGCCAGTAGTCCAAAACAGGGCTACGAGCAGTACTTC.

This rearrangement joins TRBV28 to TRBJ1-1, with D possibly being TRBD1 (5 bases). Per germline, CDR1 MDHEN and CDR2 SYDVKM. This CDR3 contains 16 residues. The V end was cut by 7 bases, the J end by 0 bases, with 18 bases between. DNA of the CDR3: TGTGCCAGCACCCCGCCGCCGGGGGGGGTGAACACTGAAGCTTTCTTT. Its translation is CASTPPPGGVNTEAFF.

The chain uses TRBV4-1 and TRBJ1-5; 8 bases align to TRBD1. The CDR3 runs to 16 residues. CDR1 MGHRA and CDR2 YSYEKL come from the germline V gene. The V and J ends lost 0 bases and 6 bases, in that order; junction bases with no gene match: 7. The CDR3 DNA sequence: TGCGCCAGCAGCCAAGAGTTGCAGGGGGCCCGTCAGCCCCAGCATTTT. As protein: CASSQELQGARQPQHF.

The chain carries TRBV7-7 and TRBJ2-1; 10 positions agree with TRBD2. The germline gives CDR1 SSHAT, CDR2 FNYEAQ (reference sequence). Losses at the gene ends were 8 bases for V and 2 bases for J; bases not matched to a gene: 6. The length of the CDR3 is 15 residues. The CDR3 bases are TGTGCCAGCGGGGGACTAGCGCCCGCCTACAATGAGCAGTTCTTC. Translation gives CASGGLAPAYNEQFF.

This rearrangement joins TRBV12-3 or TRBV12-4 to TRBJ1-6; D not resolved. Trimming pared 7 bases from V and 7 bases from J, leaving 8 bases between. The CDR3 covers 12 residues. CDR3 nucleotide sequence: TGTGCCAGCAACAGTCGGAATTCACCCCTCCACTTT. Translated: CASNSRNSPLHF.

This chain joins TRBV5-4 and TRBJ2-3, with D maybe TRBD1 (6 bases). Trimming shortened V by 4 bases and J by 2 bases, and 14 bases separated the two germline ends. This CDR3 is built from 15 residues. CDR1 and CDR2 from the germline V gene are SGHNT and YYREEE (reference sequence). The CDR3 here is CASSTGSRLTDTQYF. In nucleotides, the CDR3 is TGTGCCAGCAGCACAGGGTCCCGACTCACAGATACGCAGTATTTT.

The CDR3 DNA reads as TGTGCCAGCAGCGCCGGGACAGGGCGAGGACAGCCCCAGCATTTT. Its translation is CASSAGTGRGQPQHF. V and J are TRBV7-4 and TRBJ1-5; 9 positions agree with TRBD1. The CDR3 is 15 residues long. The V segment lost 5 bases and the J segment 7 bases; nucleotides outside the gene matches: 9. Germline V CDR1 and CDR2: SGHVT, SQSDAQ.

V usage is TRBV10-3 and J usage is TRBJ1-5; tentatively, D is TRBD1 (5 bases). Trimming left V 5 bases short and J 5 bases short, with 10 bases between. The CDR3 is 13 residues long. Per the germline V gene, CDR1 is ENHRY and CDR2 is SYGVKD. The DNA of the CDR3 is TGTGCCATCAGTAACGGGGACTATCAGCCCCAGCATTTT. It is translated as CAISNGDYQPQHF.

V gene TRBV20-1 combines with J gene TRBJ2-2; tentative D call: TRBD1 (5 bases). CDR1 DFQATT and CDR2 SNEGSKA come from the germline V gene (reference sequence). Trimming took off 3 bases at V and 5 bases at J, with 16 bases between the two ends. The CDR3 is 15 residues long. The CDR3 DNA reads TGCAGTGCTAGTAATACGGACACGGCTACCGGGGAGCTGTTTTTT. As protein: CSASNTDTATGELFF.

V gene TRBV2 combines with J gene TRBJ2-2; D is ambiguous. Trimming took 3 bases from V and 3 from J, leaving 11 bases between them. The CDR3 is 15 amino acids. CDR1 is SNHLY and CDR2 is FYNNEI in the germline V gene. In DNA form, the CDR3 reads TGTGCCAGCAGTGAGGAGAACAGCTACACCGGGGAGCTGTTTTTT. Amino acid sequence: CASSEENSYTGELFF.

The CDR3 region has the DNA TGTGCCAGTAGTATCCGGACAGGGTATGGCTACACCTTC. Its protein is CASSIRTGYGYTF. This sequence joins TRBV19 and TRBJ1-2, with 8 bases that match TRBD1. The CDR3 extends over 13 amino acids. The ends lost 3 bases at V and 5 bases at J; junction bases unmatched: 2. The germline V gene encodes CDR1 LNHDA and CDR2 SQIVND (reference sequence).

The chain recombines TRBV27 with TRBJ2-7; no firm D call. There are 14 residues in the CDR3. The ends were cut back, 3 bases at V and 2 bases at J, with 11 bases in the middle. CDR1 is MNHEY and CDR2 is SMNVEV in the germline V gene (reference sequence). CDR3 loop: CASSFFSGPYEQYF. CDR3 bases: TGTGCCAGCAGTTTTTTCTCCGGCCCCTACGAGCAGTACTTC.